The subject of this entry is one TCR beta chain. The antigen is not known. Each patient experienced a relapse that followed autologous stem cell transplantation, and brentuximab vedotin exposure varied. The data were obtained in a study of PD-1 blockade in classical Hodgkin lymphoma. V lost 5 bases to trimming and J lost 2 bases, with 17 bases between them. The CDR3 totals 16 residues. The germline CDR1 and CDR2 sequences are MDHEN and SYDVKM. Broader study findings: There was a significant rise in CD4+ TCR diversity by C4D1, with no such rise for CD8+.

Only in-frame clones appear in the TCRdb table, and some are missing; sequencing was by immunoSEQ multiplex PCR. The table records tens of thousands of clones, roughly two thirds of them present only once. The rearrangement links TRBV28 to TRBJ2-3, with D possibly matching TRBD1 (6 bases). Sequencing was performed on peripheral blood mononuclear cells (PBMCs), taken before the second cycle of nivolumab. The clonotype comes from a human donor with classical Hodgkin lymphoma. CDR3: CASSEVSDRSTDTQYF. The CDR3, as DNA: TGTGCCAGCAGTGAGGTATCGGACAGATCCACAGATACGCAGTATTTT.